Listed below are T cell receptor beta chains from one sample, sequenced in a study of shared clonotypes between healthy human individuals. Profiling relied on immunoSEQ multiplex PCR, and the TCRdb table lists in-frame clones only, not all of them. The top ten hold around 1.2% of the sample, which has about 2 million clones, about 95% seen once. Input material: naive CD8+ T cells sorted from blood. The receptors were sampled from a man between 18 and 35 years old in good health. Each CDR3 is given with its conserved first and last residue. D genes are given only for firm matches. Part of the rows lack a size; the others show once, few, many or a class for expanded clones.

CDR3: CASKLQQTYGYTF
DNA: TGTGCCAGCAAACTACAGCAAACCTATGGCTACACCTTC
V: TRBV28
D: .
size: .
J: TRBJ1-2

CDR3: CASSFEPGTHSGANVLAF
DNA: TGCGCCAGCAGCTTCGAACCCGGGACACACTCTGGGGCCAACGTCCTGGCTTTC
V: TRBV5-1
D: .
size: .
J: TRBJ2-6

CDR3: CASRLTARMNTEAFF
DNA: TGTGCAAGTCGCTTAACGGCGCGGATGAACACTGAAGCTTTCTTT
V: TRBV12-2
D: .
size: .
J: TRBJ1-1

CDR3: CASSSDRTYEQYF
DNA: TGTGCCAGCAGTTCGGACAGAACCTACGAGCAGTACTTC
V: TRBV2
D: .
size: .
J: TRBJ2-7

CDR3: CASSLPSLSYEQYF
DNA: TGTGCCAGCAGCTTGCCGAGCCTATCCTACGAGCAGTACTTC
V: TRBV5-8
D: .
size: .
J: TRBJ2-7

CDR3: CAWRGTGLEKLFF
DNA: TGTGCCTGGAGGGGGACAGGTCTTGAAAAACTGTTTTTT
V: TRBV30
D: TRBD1
size: .
J: TRBJ1-4

CDR3: CASSAGGPITGELFF
DNA: TGTGCCAGCAGTGCGGGGGGGCCCATCACCGGGGAGCTGTTTTTT
V: TRBV27
D: TRBD2
size: .
J: TRBJ2-2

CDR3: CAATGGGPVLSGNTIYF
DNA: TGTGCCGCAACAGGGGGAGGGCCGGTGCTCTCTGGAAACACCATATATTTT
V: TRBV10-3
D: TRBD1
size: .
J: TRBJ1-3

CDR3: CASSNRDGSYEQYF
DNA: TGCGCCAGCAGCAACCGGGACGGGTCCTACGAGCAGTACTTC
V: TRBV5-1
D: .
size: once
J: TRBJ2-7

CDR3: CASSQGITQVNEQFF
DNA: TGCGCCAGCAGCCAAGGGATTACACAAGTCAATGAGCAGTTCTTC
V: TRBV4-1
D: .
size: .
J: TRBJ2-1

CDR3: CASSLAGDEQFF
DNA: TGTGCCAGCAGTCTAGCGGGCGATGAGCAGTTCTTC
V: TRBV13
D: TRBD2
size: .
J: TRBJ2-1

CDR3: CASSKPGQGYGYTF
DNA: TGTGCCAGCAGTAAACCTGGACAGGGGTATGGCTACACCTTC
V: TRBV6-5
D: TRBD1
size: .
J: TRBJ1-2

CDR3: CASDSDYGYTF
DNA: TGTGCCAGCGACAGCGACTATGGCTACACCTTC
V: TRBV28
D: .
size: .
J: TRBJ1-2

CDR3: CASLGDNGELFF
DNA: TGTGCCAGCCTCGGGGATAACGGGGAGCTGTTTTTT
V: TRBV6-5
D: .
size: .
J: TRBJ2-2

CDR3: CASSQDSGTEAFF
DNA: TGCGCCAGCAGCCAAGACTCGGGGACTGAAGCTTTCTTT
V: TRBV4-3
D: .
size: .
J: TRBJ1-1

CDR3: CASSRTGADGETQYF
DNA: TGTGCCAGCAGCCGGACAGGGGCGGACGGAGAGACCCAGTACTTC
V: TRBV6-4
D: TRBD1
size: .
J: TRBJ2-5

CDR3: CASSFPDRGYEQYF
DNA: TGTGCCAGCAGCTTCCCCGACAGGGGCTACGAGCAGTACTTC
V: TRBV7-9
D: TRBD1
size: .
J: TRBJ2-7

CDR3: CASSQDLGGGNEQFF
DNA: TGCGCCAGCAGCCAAGACCTCGGGGGAGGGAATGAGCAGTTCTTC
V: TRBV4-3
D: TRBD2
size: .
J: TRBJ2-1

CDR3: CASSQGLGNEQFF
DNA: TGCGCCAGCAGCCAAGGGTTAGGGAATGAGCAGTTCTTC
V: TRBV4-1
D: .
size: .
J: TRBJ2-1

CDR3: CSVELDRERYNEQFF
DNA: TGCAGCGTTGAGCTGGACAGGGAGCGGTACAATGAGCAGTTCTTC
V: TRBV29-1
D: TRBD1
size: .
J: TRBJ2-1

CDR3: CASRTGAATEAFF
DNA: TGTGCCAGCAGGACAGGGGCTGCCACTGAAGCTTTCTTT
V: TRBV2
D: TRBD1
size: once
J: TRBJ1-1

CDR3: CASSQDRVSSGNTIYF
DNA: TGCGCCAGCAGCCAAGACCGAGTCAGCTCTGGAAACACCATATATTTT
V: TRBV4-1
D: .
size: once
J: TRBJ1-3

CDR3: CASSRTSDEQYF
DNA: TGTGCCAGCAGCCGGACTAGCGACGAGCAGTACTTC
V: TRBV5-4
D: TRBD2
size: once
J: TRBJ2-7

CDR3: CAGEGEQGYGYTF
DNA: TGTGCCGGCGAGGGAGAGCAGGGCTATGGCTACACCTTC
V: TRBV2
D: .
size: .
J: TRBJ1-2

CDR3: CATSSTPPPYEQYF
DNA: TGTGCCACCAGCTCGACACCTCCCCCCTACGAGCAGTACTTC
V: TRBV15
D: .
size: .
J: TRBJ2-7

CDR3: CASSLFFEFGTETQYF
DNA: TGTGCCAGCAGTTTATTTTTCGAATTCGGGACGGAGACCCAGTACTTC
V: TRBV27
D: .
size: .
J: TRBJ2-5

CDR3: CASSQDASASEDTGELFF
DNA: TGCGCCAGCAGCCAAGATGCGAGTGCTTCCGAAGACACCGGGGAGCTGTTTTTT
V: TRBV4-3
D: .
size: .
J: TRBJ2-2

CDR3: CASSQTSGGEETQYF
DNA: TGTGCCAGCAGCCAGACTAGCGGGGGGGAAGAGACCCAGTACTTC
V: TRBV7-9
D: TRBD2
size: .
J: TRBJ2-5

CDR3: CASRTSGSRDEQFF
DNA: TGCGCCAGCAGGACTAGCGGGAGCCGGGATGAGCAGTTCTTC
V: TRBV4-1
D: TRBD2
size: .
J: TRBJ2-1

CDR3: CASSYPVEVGGNGDEQFF
DNA: TGTGCCAGCAGCTACCCCGTGGAGGTTGGGGGTAACGGGGATGAGCAGTTCTTC
V: TRBV9
D: .
size: once
J: TRBJ2-1

CDR3: CASSLSLSHEQYF
DNA: TGTGCCAGCAGCTTAAGTTTATCCCACGAGCAGTACTTC
V: TRBV7-8
D: .
size: .
J: TRBJ2-7

CDR3: CASRDRGLNTEAFF
DNA: TGTGCCAGCAGGGATAGGGGGCTGAACACTGAAGCTTTCTTT
V: TRBV27
D: TRBD1
size: few
J: TRBJ1-1

CDR3: CASSPGVQLEQYF
DNA: TGTGCCAGCAGCCCAGGGGTACAGCTTGAGCAGTACTTC
V: TRBV7-2
D: .
size: .
J: TRBJ2-7

CDR3: CASSPGGTNEKLFF
DNA: TGTGCCAGCAGCCCGGGAGGAACTAATGAAAAACTGTTTTTT
V: TRBV7-8
D: .
size: .
J: TRBJ1-4

CDR3: CASSLAANNSPLHF
DNA: TGTGCCAGCAGCTTAGCCGCGAATAATTCACCCCTCCACTTT
V: TRBV7-6
D: .
size: .
J: TRBJ1-6

CDR3: CASSYGTGQEAFF
DNA: TGTGCCAGCAGTTACGGGACAGGGCAGGAGGCTTTCTTT
V: TRBV6-5
D: TRBD1
size: .
J: TRBJ1-1

CDR3: CASSVEPSLNSPLHF
DNA: TGTGCCAGCAGCGTAGAGCCGAGTCTCAATTCACCCCTCCACTTT
V: TRBV9
D: .
size: .
J: TRBJ1-6

CDR3: CASSPRLAGGPGPEQYF
DNA: TGTGCCAGCAGCCCCAGACTAGCGGGAGGGCCCGGACCCGAGCAGTACTTC
V: TRBV7-2
D: TRBD2
size: .
J: TRBJ2-7

CDR3: CASSDDLGGHNSPLHF
DNA: TGTGCCAGCAGTGACGATTTGGGGGGACATAATTCACCCCTCCACTTT
V: TRBV6-4
D: .
size: .
J: TRBJ1-6

CDR3: CASSLGQGHYNEQFF
DNA: TGTGCCAGCAGCTTGGGGCAGGGGCACTACAATGAGCAGTTCTTC
V: TRBV5-8
D: .
size: .
J: TRBJ2-1

CDR3: CASSVAGGGYEQYF
DNA: TGTGCCAGCAGCGTAGCCGGGGGGGGCTACGAGCAGTACTTC
V: TRBV9
D: TRBD2
size: .
J: TRBJ2-7

CDR3: CASSLSGRPQYF
DNA: TGTGCCAGCAGCCTCTCGGGAAGGCCCCAGTACTTC
V: TRBV11-2
D: .
size: .
J: TRBJ2-5

CDR3: CASSLSSEGNQPQHF
DNA: TGTGCCAGCAGTTTATCGAGTGAGGGCAATCAGCCCCAGCATTTT
V: TRBV27
D: .
size: .
J: TRBJ1-5

CDR3: CASSPRTGPSYNEQFF
DNA: TGTGCCAGCAGTCCTCGGACAGGGCCCTCCTACAATGAGCAGTTCTTC
V: TRBV28
D: TRBD1
size: .
J: TRBJ2-1

CDR3: CASSSAVFSGANVLTF
DNA: TGTGCCAGCAGTTCCGCAGTTTTCTCTGGGGCCAACGTCCTGACTTTC
V: TRBV28
D: .
size: .
J: TRBJ2-6